The TCR beta chain described here comes from a study of blood T cell repertoires in COVID-19. Study-wide context: T cells, B-cell-depleted T cells, or PBMCs provided the cDNA or gDNA that served as material.

The CDR3 is 16 amino acids. V dropped 1 base and J dropped 4; count of bases not matched to a gene: 7. CDR1 and CDR2 (germline): GTSNPN, SVGIG (reference sequence). Per the authors' pipeline: Quantification of nucleated cells was approximated via reference gene primer amplification. Clones were sequenced by immunoSEQ multiplex PCR, and TCRdb holds only the in-frame ones, with some missing. That table gives V, J and clone size, and the DNA gave D and trimming. The sample has some 240,000 clones; about 86% are singletons. Resolution of symptoms, clearance, or two negative PCRs was present in recovered Cohort 3 donors.

Source material: PBMCs or T cells enriched from blood (not recorded which). This sequence was found in a man in his forties or fifties who had recovered from COVID-19. V usage is TRBV30 and J usage is TRBJ2-2, with TRBD2 identical over 9 bases. CDR3 loop: CAWSGLAGTPTGELFF. The DNA of the CDR3 is TGTGCCTGGAGTGGGCTAGCGGGGACCCCCACCGGGGAGCTGTTTTTT.